This T cell receptor (beta chain) came from a study of blood T cell repertoires in COVID-19. Clones were read by immunoSEQ multiplex PCR, and TCRdb kept only the in-frame ones, dropping some. The sample has some 240,000 clones, 60% to 85% seen once. The material sequenced was peripheral blood. This sequence originates from a woman aged 65 to 85 with acute or convalescent COVID-19.

The CDR3 loop reads CASSPGGPRSDTQYF. The CDR3 DNA reads as TGTGCCAGCAGCCCGGGGGGGCCGCGTTCAGATACGCAGTATTTT. This sequence joins TRBV7-2 and TRBJ2-3; 8 nucleotides align to TRBD2. V dropped 5 bases and J dropped 4; count of bases not matched to a gene: 8. CDR1 and CDR2 (germline): SGHTA, FQGNSA. This CDR3 spans 15 amino acids.